The 18 T cell receptor beta chains below were found in one sample sequenced in a study of long-term antiretroviral therapy in people with HIV. A v3.0 immunoSEQ assay was performed at survey level. The table came from immunoSEQ multiplex PCR; TCRdb's copy has only in-frame clones and leaves some out. In the table there are about 18,000 clones, 78% of which are singletons. Material: unsorted PBMCs, obtained at the start of antiretroviral therapy, before treatment. The source is a middle-aged woman with HIV.

The CDR3 DNA follows: TGCGCCAGCAGCCAAGAGGGCCTCAGGGGCTACACCTTC. Protein: CASSQEGLRGYTF. The chain employs TRBV4-1 and TRBJ1-2; D unresolved. Trimming took off 0 bases at V and 8 bases at J, with 10 bases between the two ends. The CDR3 has 13 amino acids. Germline loops: CDR1 MGHRA, CDR2 YSYEKL.

The chain joins TRBV5-6 to TRBJ2-5, with TRBD1 as a possible D gene (5 bases). The CDR3 contains 14 residues. Germline V CDR1 and CDR2: SGHDT, YYEEEE. Trimming took off 2 bases at V and 4 bases at J, with 12 bases between the two ends. Here the CDR3 reads CASSLRGQAETQYF. The CDR3 DNA follows: TGTGCCAGCAGCTTAAGGGGCCAGGCAGAGACCCAGTACTTC.

This clone was detected once. The V and J genes are TRBV5-4 and TRBJ2-2; no firm D call. The V end was cut by 3 bases, the J end by 1 base, with 7 bases between. This CDR3 has 14 residues. Germline V gives CDR1 SGHNT, CDR2 YYREEE (reference sequence). The CDR3 loop reads CASSWTGNTGELFF. In nucleotides, the CDR3 is TGTGCCAGCAGCTGGACCGGGAACACCGGGGAGCTGTTTTTT.

This chain links TRBV6-6 with TRBJ1-4; 10 nucleotides agree with TRBD1. Unmatched junction bases numbered 1, after V lost 2 bases and J lost 7 bases. Germline loops: CDR1 MNHNY, CDR2 SVGAGI (reference sequence). This CDR3 has 14 amino acids. The CDR3 loop reads CASSYGTGVEKLFF. The CDR3 DNA is TGTGCCAGCAGTTACGGGACAGGGGTTGAAAAACTGTTTTTT.

The chain links TRBV19 to TRBJ2-5; D is undetermined. V lost 6 bases and J 0 bases, leaving 11 bases between the germline ends. Germline values: CDR1 LNHDA, CDR2 SQIVND (reference sequence). This CDR3 contains 14 residues. For the CDR3, the DNA is TGTGCCAGTAGAGAGGACCTGTACCAAGAGACCCAGTACTTC. As protein: CASREDLYQETQYF.

The chain combines TRBV7-9 with TRBJ2-5; possible D gene TRBD1, 6 bases. The V gene's germline CDR1 is SEHNR and CDR2 FQNEAQ (reference sequence). This CDR3 comprises 14 residues. Trimming shortened V by 3 bases and J by 1 base, and 9 bases separated the two germline ends. The CDR3 DNA follows: TGTGCCAGCAGCTTTGACAGGTTCCAAGAGACCCAGTACTTC. This translates into CASSFDRFQETQYF. Complete variable domain (other parts from reference TRBV7-9 and TRBJ2-5): DTGVSQNPRHKITKRGQNVTFRCDPISEHNRLYWYRQTLGQGPEFLTYFQNEAQLEKSRLLSDRFSAERPKGSFSTLEIQRTEQGDSAMYLCASSFDRFQETQYFGPGTRLLVL.

The CDR3 DNA follows: TGTGCCAGCAGCCCCCCGAACGGCGGAGCTTTCTTT. Its protein is CASSPPNGGAFF. V and J are TRBV7-3 and TRBJ1-1; the D is unclear. Trimming left V 5 bases short and J 10 bases short, with 14 bases between. Germline V gene data show CDR1 as SGHTA and CDR2 as FQGTGA. The CDR3 is 12 amino acids.

The rearrangement joins TRBV7-2 to TRBJ1-2, with D possibly matching TRBD1 (6 bases). The ends were cut back, 1 base at V and 4 bases at J, with 16 bases in the middle. The CDR3 loop spans 16 amino acids. Germline V lookup: CDR1 SGHTA, CDR2 FQGNSA. This CDR3 is CASSLGGPGRGYGYTF. The CDR3 nucleotides are TGTGCCAGCAGCTTAGGGGGGCCAGGGAGAGGCTATGGCTACACCTTC.

V is TRBV5-1 and J is TRBJ1-2, with no clear D. The CDR3 length is 14 residues. V lost 0 bases to trimming and J lost 3 bases, with 9 bases between them. Germline assignment: CDR1 SGHRS and CDR2 YFSETQ. The CDR3 is CASSLDEGHYGYTF. CDR3 nucleotides: TGCGCCAGCAGCTTGGACGAGGGCCACTATGGCTACACCTTC.

This clone was observed once. This chain joins TRBV6-6 and TRBJ1-6, with D possibly matching TRBD1 (5 bases). Germline V gives CDR1 MNHNY, CDR2 SVGAGI (reference sequence). This CDR3 comprises 15 residues. V gave up 0 bases and J gave up 8 bases, with 11 bases separating them. This CDR3 is CASSYSRQGDSPLHF. CDR3 DNA sequence: TGTGCCAGCAGTTACTCGAGGCAGGGTGATTCACCCCTCCACTTT.

V is TRBV4-3 and J is TRBJ2-4; 10 bases fit TRBD1. Per the germline V gene, CDR1 is LGHNA and CDR2 is YSLEER. J lost 5 bases, V lost 5 bases, and 6 bases had no gene match. The CDR3 runs to 15 residues. The CDR3 DNA follows: TGCGCCAGCAGCTCGGGACAGGGGAACCAAAACATTCAGTACTTC. It translates to CASSSGQGNQNIQYF.

The genes are TRBV5-4 and TRBJ2-3, with 12 bases fitting TRBD2. Germline V lookup: CDR1 SGHNT, CDR2 YYREEE (reference sequence). The CDR3 sequence is 16 residues long. Trimming cost V 3 bases and J 4 bases; bases outside gene matches: 6. The CDR3 loop is CASSSLAGGFSDTQYF. The CDR3 bases are TGTGCCAGCAGCTCACTAGCGGGGGGTTTTTCAGATACGCAGTATTTT. The full variable domain, with the rest looked up from reference TRBV5-4 and TRBJ2-3, is ETGVTQSPTHLIKTRGQQVTLRCSSQSGHNTVSWYQQALGQGPQFIFQYYREEENGRGNFPPRFSGLQFPNYSSELNVNALELDDSALYLCASSSLAGGFSDTQYFGPGTRLTVL.

The chain combines TRBV28 with TRBJ1-4; 9 nucleotides agree with TRBD1. Germline trimming cut 5 bases from V and 7 bases from J; bases unmatched to any gene: 2. There are 13 residues in the CDR3. Germline CDR1 and CDR2: MDHEN and SYDVKM. The DNA of the CDR3 is TGTGCCAGCAGTCGGGACAGGGTTGAAAAACTGTTTTTT. Translating it yields CASSRDRVEKLFF.

The chain couples TRBV25-1 to TRBJ1-6, with a possible D match to TRBD1 (6 bases). The V end lost 6 bases, the J end lost 3 bases, and 12 bases lay between the germline ends. Germline V CDR1 and CDR2: MGHDK, SYGVNS. The CDR3 covers 15 residues. CDR3 protein: CASSPGTNYNSPLHF. As DNA, the CDR3 is TGTGCCAGCAGCCCTGGGACAAACTATAATTCACCCCTCCACTTT.

The chain is built from TRBV9 and TRBJ2-5; 8 nucleotides agree with TRBD1. The CDR3 is 16 residues long. Germline-derived CDR1 and CDR2 are SGDLS and YYNGEE. With 0 bases clipped from V and 0 bases from J, the junction kept 4 bases outside the gene matches. The CDR3 here is CASSVGSGGNQETQYF. The CDR3 DNA follows: TGTGCCAGCAGCGTAGGGTCAGGGGGCAACCAAGAGACCCAGTACTTC.

This sequence joins TRBV28 and TRBJ1-4, with a possible D match to TRBD1 (5 bases). The V gene's germline CDR1 is MDHEN and CDR2 SYDVKM. This CDR3 region has 14 residues. V lost 3 bases to trimming and J lost 8 bases, with 13 bases between them. The CDR3 sequence: CASSLVGVREKLFF. In DNA form, the CDR3 reads TGTGCCAGCAGTTTGGTGGGGGTGAGGGAAAAACTGTTTTTT.

This CDR3 reads CASSSPGQGDNEQFF. CDR3 DNA: TGTGCCAGCAGCTCACCGGGACAGGGAGACAATGAGCAGTTCTTC. V and J are TRBV6-5 and TRBJ2-1; TRBD1 aligns across 9 bases. Germline trimming cut 6 bases from V and 5 bases from J; bases unmatched to any gene: 8. Germline values: CDR1 MNHEY, CDR2 SVGAGI. The CDR3 totals 15 residues.

The chain links TRBV7-2 to TRBJ2-1; 12 bases map to TRBD2. CDR1 is SGHTA, CDR2 FQGNSA, per germline. The trim removed 5 bases at V and 4 bases at J, leaving 3 bases unmatched. This CDR3 has 15 amino acids. CDR3 nucleotides: TGTGCCAGCAGCCCTACTAGCGGGGGGTACAATGAGCAGTTCTTC. The encoded protein is CASSPTSGGYNEQFF.